These 25 T cell receptor beta chains were all obtained from the same sample, sequenced in a study of cytomegalovirus exposure and HLA in healthy donors (dated by TCRdb to 2017 to 2019). The library was prepared using the immunoSEQ multiplex PCR assay. For the multiplex PCR, a mixture combining 60 forward primers for TCR Vbeta segments and 13 reverse primers for TCR Jbeta segments was used. TCRdb stores this immuneACCESS table with in-frame sequences only. Part of the clones is absent; in the studies checked, under half of the shortfall reflects unresolved V genes, and no reason is known for the rest. In this sample the table shows 65,000 to 95,000 clones, 70% to 80% of which occur a single time. The ten top clones hold about 2.5% of the sample. The sample was PBMCs. The receptors were sampled from a man aged 25-45 years in good health and CMV-seronegative.

The CDR3 reads CATSRGLADEQYF. The CDR3 DNA is TGTGCCACCAGCAGGGGTCTAGCGGATGAGCAGTACTTC. The chain couples TRBV15 to TRBJ2-7; 7 bases align to TRBD2. The CDR3 runs to 13 residues. Losses at the gene ends were 3 bases for V and 7 bases for J; bases not matched to a gene: 6. Germline V lookup: CDR1 LNHNV, CDR2 YYDKDF (reference sequence).

This chain uses TRBV5-4 with TRBJ2-3; the D is unclear. CDR1 SGHNT and CDR2 YYREEE come from the germline V gene (reference sequence). Trimming removed 4 bases from V and 3 bases from J, with 3 bases in between. The length of the CDR3 is 11 residues. DNA of the CDR3: TGTGCCAGCAGCCTTACAGATACGCAGTATTTT. Encoded protein: CASSLTDTQYF.

The chain recombines TRBV6-5 with TRBJ2-2; D is perhaps TRBD2 (5 bases). The CDR3 contains 14 residues. Germline CDR1 is MNHEY and CDR2 is SVGAGI. V was shortened by 5 bases and J by 4 bases, with 11 bases between the two germline ends. CDR3 loop: CASSRPGGTGELFF. The CDR3 nucleotides are TGTGCCAGCAGTCGGCCCGGAGGCACCGGGGAGCTGTTTTTT.

CDR3 sequence: CASSQEYNRGREQYF. CDR3 in DNA: TGCGCCAGCAGCCAAGAGTATAACAGGGGGCGAGAGCAGTACTTC. The chain couples TRBV4-3 to TRBJ2-7, with TRBD1 matching over 9 bases. Trimming took 0 bases from V and 7 from J; bases not matched to a gene: 7. This CDR3 has 15 amino acids. Germline-derived CDR1 and CDR2 are LGHNA and YSLEER.

The rearrangement joins TRBV30 to TRBJ1-3; possible D gene TRBD1, 6 bases. From germline, CDR1 is GTSNPN and CDR2 SVGIG (reference sequence). The V end was cut by 3 bases, the J end by 0 bases, with 18 bases between. This CDR3 region has 17 residues. This CDR3 reads CAWRKGPDRLSGNTIYF. The CDR3 coding sequence is TGTGCCTGGAGGAAGGGGCCCGACAGGCTCTCTGGAAACACCATATATTTT.

The J gene is TRBJ2-2, the V gene TRBV7-2, with D tentatively TRBD1 (5 bases). The CDR3 totals 15 residues. Trimming removed 6 bases from V and 2 bases from J, with 13 bases in between. CDR1 is SGHTA, CDR2 FQGNSA, per germline. The CDR3 DNA follows: TGTGCCAGCAGTCAAATACAGGTTAACACCGGGGAGCTGTTTTTT. Translating gives CASSQIQVNTGELFF.

This clone was recorded a few times. The J gene is TRBJ1-2, the V gene TRBV6-1, with 7 bases identical to TRBD1. Germline CDR1 and CDR2: MNHNS and SASEGT. Trimming cost V 2 bases and J 6 bases; bases outside gene matches: 12. The CDR3 is 16 amino acids. Here the CDR3 DNA reads TGTGCCAGCAGTGAATTGAGTGACAGGGTCGGAGATGGCTACACCTTC. Amino acids: CASSELSDRVGDGYTF.

This rearrangement joins TRBV10-3 to TRBJ2-7; TRBD2 agrees at 9 bases. V shed 6 bases and J 3 bases; nucleotides not matched to a gene: 12. CDR1 is ENHRY, CDR2 SYGVKD, per germline. This CDR3 contains 16 residues. The CDR3 sequence is CAISDPPSGNIYEQYF. CDR3 nucleotide sequence: TGTGCCATCAGCGACCCCCCTAGCGGGAATATCTACGAGCAGTACTTC.

The chain is built from TRBV10-2 and TRBJ1-1, with 7 positions matching TRBD1. V lost 6 bases and J lost 4; bases outside the gene matches: 5. Germline assignment: CDR1 WSHSY and CDR2 SAAADI. The CDR3 is 13 amino acids. CDR3 sequence: CASSQGEVTEAFF. CDR3 nucleotide sequence: TGCGCCAGCAGCCAGGGGGAGGTCACTGAAGCTTTCTTT.

This chain joins TRBV6-6 and TRBJ2-3, with TRBD1 matching 7 bases. V lost 5 bases and J lost 4; bases outside the gene matches: 0. CDR1 and CDR2 (germline): MNHNY, SVGAGI (reference sequence). The CDR3 loop spans 12 amino acids. In nucleotides, the CDR3 is TGTGCCAGCAGTCAGGGGGCAGATACGCAGTATTTT. Its translation is CASSQGADTQYF.

CDR3 amino acids: CASSFGGGLYNEQFF. The CDR3 DNA reads as TGCGCCAGCAGTTTCGGCGGGGGACTTTACAATGAGCAGTTCTTC. The chain joins TRBV4-1 to TRBJ2-1; 7 bases map to TRBD2. This CDR3 is built from 15 residues. J gave up 4 bases and V 6 bases, and 9 bases lay outside the gene matches. The germline gives CDR1 MGHRA, CDR2 YSYEKL.

This rearrangement joins TRBV6-6 to TRBJ2-7; 7 bases agree with TRBD2. The CDR3 totals 13 residues. Losses at the gene ends were 8 bases for V and 6 bases for J; bases not matched to a gene: 10. CDR1 MNHNY and CDR2 SVGAGI come from the germline V gene (reference sequence). The CDR3: CASESGTTGEQYF. In nucleotides, the CDR3 is TGTGCCAGCGAGTCAGGGACTACGGGCGAGCAGTACTTC.

CDR3 sequence reads: CASSSLFPHRGVNGYTF. The CDR3, as DNA: TGCGCCAGCAGCTCTCTATTCCCTCACAGGGGCGTTAATGGCTACACCTTC. The genes are TRBV4-1 and TRBJ1-2, with TRBD1 identical over 7 bases. CDR1 and CDR2 (germline): MGHRA, YSYEKL. The CDR3 loop spans 17 amino acids. V lost 5 bases and J lost 6; bases outside the gene matches: 18.

This clone was observed a few times. The chain couples TRBV7-9 to TRBJ2-6; possible D gene TRBD1, 6 bases. CDR1 is SEHNR, CDR2 FQNEAQ, per germline (reference sequence). This CDR3 has 16 residues. Trimming took 8 bases from V and 0 from J, leaving 14 bases between them. CDR3 sequence reads: CASFGAGASGANVLTF. Written as DNA, the CDR3 is TGTGCCAGCTTTGGGGCAGGGGCCTCTGGGGCCAACGTCCTGACTTTC.

This sequence joins TRBV10-3 and TRBJ1-5, with TRBD1 matching over 7 bases. V dropped 6 bases and J dropped 4; count of bases not matched to a gene: 3. Germline V CDR1 and CDR2: ENHRY, SYGVKD. The CDR3 has 13 residues. The CDR3 DNA sequence: TGTGCCATCAGAACGGACAGGAATCAGCCCCAGCATTTT. Its translation is CAIRTDRNQPQHF.

In this sample, this clone turned up a few times. This chain connects TRBV5-6 to TRBJ2-1; perhaps TRBD2 as D (6 bases). The germline V gene has CDR1 SGHDT and CDR2 YYEEEE. This CDR3 is built from 17 residues. V lost 1 base and J lost 8, with 22 bases in between. For the CDR3, the DNA is TGTGCCAGCAGCTTGACCCCGGGCGCTCGGGGAGGCGATGAGCAGTTCTTC. Translating it yields CASSLTPGARGGDEQFF.

J is TRBJ1-5 and V is TRBV28; TRBD1 might be the D (6 bases). The CDR3 has 14 residues. V lost 3 bases, J lost 5 bases, and 11 bases lay in between. Germline CDR1 reads MDHEN; CDR2 reads SYDVKM. CDR3 protein: CASSLGAGDQPQHF. The CDR3 nucleotides read TGTGCCAGCAGTTTGGGGGCGGGGGATCAGCCCCAGCATTTT.

The chain has TRBV6-5 and TRBJ1-2, with a weak D call TRBD1 (5 bases). The V end lost 4 bases, the J end lost 8 bases, and 17 bases lay between the germline ends. Germline assignment: CDR1 MNHEY and CDR2 SVGAGI. There are 14 residues in the CDR3. CDR3 in amino acids: CASSSLGDRRGYTF. The CDR3 DNA is TGTGCCAGCAGTTCCCTAGGGGATAGGAGAGGCTACACCTTC.

V is TRBV11-2 and J is TRBJ1-2, with TRBD1 identical over 7 bases. With 5 bases clipped from V and 8 bases from J, the junction kept 8 bases outside the gene matches. The CDR3 has 13 amino acids. Germline V gene sequence: CDR1 SGHAT, CDR2 FQNNGV. The CDR3: CASSPPTGRGYTF. CDR3 DNA sequence: TGTGCCAGCAGCCCCCCGACAGGGCGAGGCTACACCTTC. Using reference TRBV11-2 and TRBJ1-2 for the parts outside the CDR3, the full variable domain is EAGVAQSPRYKIIEKRQSVAFWCNPISGHATLYWYQQILGQGPKLLIQFQNNGVVDDSQLPKDRFSAERLKGVDSTLKIQPAKLEDSAVYLCASSPPTGRGYTFGSGTRLTVV.

In its sample, this clone was seen a few times. J is TRBJ1-1 and V is TRBV7-6; D perhaps matches TRBD1 (5 bases). CDR1 is SGHVS, CDR2 FNYEAQ, per germline. V lost 4 bases to trimming and J lost 7 bases, with 10 bases between them. This CDR3 has 12 amino acids. The CDR3 DNA follows: TGTGCCAGCAGCTCCCGTCAGGGTGAAGCTTTCTTT. Residues: CASSSRQGEAFF.

The chain has TRBV7-9 and TRBJ1-2, with D unresolved. The CDR3 sequence is 12 residues long. Trimming cost V 7 bases and J 4 bases, with 10 bases left between them. Per germline, CDR1 SEHNR and CDR2 FQNEAQ (reference sequence). This CDR3 reads CASTSPGYGYTF. DNA for the CDR3: TGTGCCAGCACCTCACCAGGCTATGGCTACACCTTC.

This clone was picked up a small number of times. The chain carries TRBV5-6 and TRBJ2-7; possibly TRBD2 for D (5 bases). From germline, CDR1 is SGHDT and CDR2 YYEEEE. The CDR3 loop spans 11 amino acids. Trimming pared 3 bases from V and 4 bases from J, leaving 5 bases between. For the CDR3, the DNA is TGTGCCAGCAGCTCGGGATACGAGCAGTACTTC. Amino acid sequence: CASSSGYEQYF. The whole variable domain, filled in from reference TRBV5-6 and TRBJ2-7, reads DAGVTQSPTHLIKTRGQQVTLRCSPKSGHDTVSWYQQALGQGPQFIFQYYEEEERQRGNFPDRFSGHQFPNYSSELNVNALLLGDSALYLCASSSGYEQYFGPGTRLTVT.

The chain links TRBV19 to TRBJ2-7; no reliable D call. Germline V gene sequence: CDR1 LNHDA, CDR2 SQIVND (reference sequence). The CDR3 consists of 13 residues. V shed 7 bases and J shed 2 bases, with 12 bases lying between them. CDR3 in amino acids: CASTSNSPYEQYF. The DNA for the CDR3 is TGTGCCAGTACTTCCAACAGCCCCTACGAGCAGTACTTC.

With regard to this clone: Other DNA variants within this sample encode the same CDR3. This chain joins TRBV5-4 and TRBJ2-1, with 9 bases lining up with TRBD2. The CDR3 is made up of 15 amino acids. Germline V lookup: CDR1 SGHNT, CDR2 YYREEE (reference sequence). J was trimmed by 4 bases and V by 0 bases; bases with no gene match: 2. The CDR3 DNA follows: TGTGCCAGCAGCTTGGGCGGGGGGGGATACAATGAGCAGTTCTTC. As protein: CASSLGGGGYNEQFF.

CDR3 amino acids: CASSLVPSGPRSYNEQFF. For the CDR3, the DNA is TGTGCCAGCAGCTTAGTGCCTAGCGGTCCTAGATCCTACAATGAGCAGTTCTTC. The chain employs TRBV7-8 and TRBJ2-1, with 7 bases fitting TRBD2. The CDR3 is 18 residues long. J gave up 1 base and V 1 base, and 10 bases lay outside the gene matches. In germline, CDR1 is SGHVS, CDR2 FQNEAQ.